Shown below are 10 T cell receptor beta chains from a single sample sequenced in a study of response to subunit inactivated influenza vaccine. MiXCR, applied by TCRdb to the RT-PCR reads, yields one record per CDR3 protein. The repertoire has around 190,000 distinct CDR3 sequences, around 9% of them found once; the top ten carry around 9.9%. Sequenced material: non-naive T cells sorted from PBMCs, taken on the day of vaccination. These receptors were taken from a man between 50 and 59 years old who received an inactivated influenza vaccine.

This rearrangement joins TRBV7-8 to TRBJ2-5; D gene uncertain. V was shortened by 1 base and J by 2 bases, with 8 bases between the two germline ends. Per germline, CDR1 SGHVS and CDR2 FQNEAQ. The CDR3 spans 14 residues. This CDR3 reads CASSLEEVQETQYF. CDR3 bases: TGTGCCAGCAGCTTAGAAGAAGTTCAAGAGACCCAGTACTTC. Drawing the rest from reference TRBV7-8 and TRBJ2-5, the complete variable domain is GAGVSQSPRYKVAKRGQDVALRCDPISGHVSLFWYQQALGQGPEFLTYFQNEAQLDKSGLPSDRFFAERPEGSVSTLKIQRTQQEDSAVYLCASSLEEVQETQYFGPGTRLLVL.

This clonotype occurred many times. The V gene is TRBV7-2, the J gene TRBJ1-2; 9 bases line up with TRBD1. J gave up 12 bases and V 2 bases, and 7 bases lay outside the gene matches. Germline values: CDR1 SGHTA, CDR2 FQGNSA. The CDR3 has 13 residues. The chain's CDR3 is CASSLYGTGHNTF. The CDR3 nucleotides are TGTGCCAGCAGCTTATATGGGACAGGGCATAACACCTTC.

This clonotype was seen a few times. The chain has TRBV6-1 and TRBJ2-5, with TRBD1 as a possible D gene (6 bases). V shed 1 base and J shed 5 bases, with 14 bases lying between them. From germline, CDR1 is MNHNS and CDR2 SASEGT. There are 15 residues in the CDR3. CDR3 residues: CASSEGPGVFETQYF. The CDR3 DNA is TGTGCCAGCAGTGAAGGCCCAGGGGTGTTCGAGACCCAGTACTTC.

This clonotype was counted between two and nine times. The chain couples TRBV15 to TRBJ2-1; 7 bases map to TRBD2. The germline CDR1 and CDR2 sequences are LNHNV and YYDKDF (reference sequence). Trimming at V came to 0 bases and at J to 7 bases, leaving 6 bases not matched to a gene. The CDR3 has 15 residues. The CDR3 sequence is CATSRDPTGGNEQFF. DNA for the CDR3: TGTGCCACCAGCAGAGATCCCACGGGGGGTAATGAGCAGTTCTTC.

This clonotype came up a few times. The CDR3 sequence: CASSLNGEAFF. The CDR3 DNA reads TGTGCCAGCAGCTTAAACGGTGAAGCTTTCTTT. The chain links TRBV11-2 to TRBJ1-1; D remains unclear. The length of the CDR3 is 11 residues. CDR1 is SGHAT, CDR2 FQNNGV, per germline. V dropped 2 bases and J dropped 7 bases, with 5 bases sitting between them.

This clonotype was seen only a few times. The rearrangement links TRBV5-1 to TRBJ1-2; TRBD1 aligns across 8 bases. The CDR3 runs to 15 residues. Germline CDR1 is SGHRS and CDR2 is YFSETQ. V lost 5 bases and J lost 3; bases outside the gene matches: 9. The CDR3, as DNA: TGCGCCAGCAGGGACAGGGTTGGGGTTGACTATGGCTACACCTTC. Its translation is CASRDRVGVDYGYTF.

This clonotype turned up a few times. The CDR3 coding sequence is TGTGCCATCAGTGAAGGAAAAGAGACCCAGTACTTC. This sequence encodes CAISEGKETQYF. The gene calls are TRBV10-3 and TRBJ2-5; D is ambiguous. CDR1 is ENHRY and CDR2 is SYGVKD in the germline V gene. This CDR3 spans 12 amino acids. Trimming shortened V by 3 bases and J by 3 bases, and 5 bases separated the two germline ends.

This clonotype was seen repeatedly, ten times or more. The rearrangement uses TRBV19 and TRBJ1-5; D is perhaps TRBD1 (5 bases). CDR3 length: 13 amino acids. Germline CDR1 is LNHDA and CDR2 is SQIVND (reference sequence). Trimming shortened V by 6 bases and J by 6 bases, and 12 bases separated the two germline ends. The CDR3 loop is CASRTGGVQPQHF. The DNA for the CDR3 is TGTGCCAGTAGGACCGGGGGGGTTCAGCCCCAGCATTTT. The complete variable domain, with remaining parts taken from reference TRBV19 and TRBJ1-5, reads DGGITQSPKYLFRKEGQNVTLSCEQNLNHDAMYWYRQDPGQGLRLIYYSQIVNDFQKGDIAEGYSVSREKKESFPLTVTSAQKNPTAFYLCASRTGGVQPQHFGDGTRLSIL.

The table lists this clonotype with a few counts. This chain links TRBV20-1 with TRBJ1-6; possible D gene TRBD1, 6 bases. With 4 bases removed from V and 9 bases from J, the gap between germline ends came to 16 bases. This CDR3 is built from 14 residues. Germline V gene sequence: CDR1 DFQATT, CDR2 SNEGSKA (reference sequence). CDR3 sequence reads: CSATPGGRVSPLHF. DNA of the CDR3: TGCAGTGCTACCCCCGGGGGGCGGGTTTCACCCCTCCACTTT.

The sample holds a few counts of this clonotype. The rearrangement joins TRBV21-1 to TRBJ2-3; the tabulated D call, TRBD2, remains unverified against the DNA. TRBV21-1 is a recognized pseudogene. CDR3 size: 16 residues. CDR3 region: CASRTPRVWATDTQYF. DNA for the CDR3: TGTGCCAGCCGAACCCCGAGGGTTTGGGCCACAGATACGCAGTATTTT.